A selection of T cell receptor beta chains follows, all from one sample in a study of Graves' ophthalmopathy and Graves' hyperthyroidism. TCRdb analysed the multiplex PCR reads with MiXCR anew, one entry per CDR3 protein. The sample holds some 240,000 distinct CDR3 sequences; approximately 42% are singletons and the top ten take roughly 45%. The sequenced sample consisted of peripheral blood. The receptors here all came from an adult man with Graves' ophthalmopathy. CDR3s include the opening cysteine and the closing phenylalanine or tryptophan. A D gene is named only where the DNA matches it firmly. Size tells how often a clone was seen (once, few, many) or the class of an expanded clone, and some rows leave it out.

j_call v_call d_call clone_size cdr3_aa cdr3_nt
TRBJ1-2 TRBV5-1 NA many CASSPSGELGYGYTF TGCGCCAGCAGCCCATCAGGGGAATTGGGCTATGGCTACACCTTC
TRBJ2-7 TRBV5-1 TRBD1 NA CASSEFGTGSGEQYF TGTGCCAGCAGTGAGTTTGGGACAGGGTCCGGCGAGCAGTACTTC
TRBJ1-5 TRBV20-1 NA few CSASSRVSNQPQHF TGCAGTGCTAGCAGCAGGGTAAGCAATCAGCCCCAGCATTTT
TRBJ1-4 TRBV2 NA few CASGEDRFNEKLFF TGTGCCAGCGGGGAGGACAGATTTAATGAAAAACTGTTTTTT
TRBJ2-2 TRBV29-1 NA NA CSVAGAAGELFF TGCAGCGTTGCGGGGGCGGCCGGGGAGCTGTTTTTT
TRBJ2-7 TRBV20-1 NA few CSARDLGSTYEQYF TGCAGTGCTAGAGATCTGGGCAGCACCTACGAGCAGTACTTC
TRBJ2-2 TRBV29-1 NA NA CSVRSPGNTGELFF TGCAGCGTTCGAAGCCCGGGGAACACCGGGGAGCTGTTTTTT
TRBJ1-1 TRBV10-3 NA NA CAISSVGTRAQAFF TGTGCCATCAGCTCGGTTGGAACCCGAGCCCAAGCTTTCTTT
TRBJ2-7 TRBV12-3/TRBV12-4 NA NA CASSPSNYEQYF TGTGCCAGCAGCCCGAGTAACTACGAGCAGTACTTC
TRBJ2-3 TRBV24-1 TRBD2 NA CATSDRGTSGRVDTQYF TGTGCCACCAGTGACCGGGGGACTAGCGGGAGGGTCGATACGCAGTATTTT
TRBJ1-2 TRBV18 NA few CASSPGRGESYGYTF TGTGCCAGCTCACCAGGGCGCGGGGAAAGCTATGGCTACACCTTC
TRBJ1-5 TRBV24-1 NA few CATSDKAGSQPQHF TGTGCCACCAGTGACAAAGCAGGGAGTCAGCCCCAGCATTTT
TRBJ1-5 TRBV15 TRBD1 few CATSPFEGTGNINQPQHF TGTGCCACCAGCCCTTTTGAGGGGACAGGGAACATTAATCAGCCCCAGCATTTT
TRBJ2-2 TRBV20-1 NA NA CSARIGFNTGELFF TGCAGTGCTAGGATCGGGTTTAACACCGGGGAGCTGTTTTTT
TRBJ1-1 TRBV20-1 NA NA CSATRVNTEAFF TGCAGTGCAACCAGGGTGAACACTGAAGCTTTCTTT
TRBJ2-5 TRBV24-1 NA NA CATSDLGTGKMETQYF TGTGCCACCAGTGATTTAGGAACAGGGAAGATGGAGACCCAGTACTTC
TRBJ2-7 TRBV20-1 NA NA CSAPRARGGKAEQYF TGCAGTGCTCCAAGAGCGAGGGGCGGGAAGGCCGAGCAGTACTTC
TRBJ2-5 TRBV10-1 NA NA CASSESRPGGETQYF TGCGCCAGCAGTGAGTCCAGGCCCGGGGGAGAGACCCAGTACTTC
TRBJ1-5 TRBV20-1 TRBD1 few CSAETGGSNQPQHF TGCAGTGCCGAAACAGGGGGTAGCAATCAGCCCCAGCATTTT
TRBJ2-2 TRBV10-3 NA few CAISETGVNTGELFF TGTGCCATCAGTGAAACGGGGGTTAACACCGGGGAGCTGTTTTTT
TRBJ2-7 TRBV9 NA NA CASSQGHPGQQYF TGTGCCAGCAGCCAAGGTCACCCGGGGCAGCAGTACTTC
TRBJ2-2 TRBV9 TRBD1 few CASSVGPGQGATGELFF TGTGCCAGCAGCGTAGGTCCGGGACAGGGGGCCACCGGGGAGCTGTTTTTT
TRBJ2-6 TRBV19 NA NA CASSKGTTYSGANVLTF TGTGCCAGTAGTAAGGGGACGACCTACTCTGGGGCCAACGTCCTGACTTTC
TRBJ1-1 TRBV19 NA NA CASSPGTYGYTETFF TGTGCCAGTAGTCCCGGGACGTATGGCTACACTGAAACTTTCTTT
TRBJ1-6 TRBV9 NA few CASSPRLGGGNSPLHF TGTGCCAGCAGCCCTCGATTGGGAGGGGGTAATTCACCCCTCCACTTT
TRBJ1-4 TRBV7-8 NA few CASSRRDSEKLFF TGTGCCAGCAGCCGTAGAGACAGCGAAAAACTGTTTTTT
TRBJ2-7 TRBV10-3 NA few CAISDARSYEQYF TGTGCCATCAGTGATGCCAGGTCCTACGAGCAGTACTTC
TRBJ2-7 TRBV11-2 TRBD2 NA CASSLWTSGSYEQYF TGTGCCAGCAGCTTGTGGACTAGCGGGAGCTATGAGCAGTACTTC
TRBJ2-7 TRBV5-1 TRBD1 many CASSSTGNEQYF TGTGCCAGCAGTTCGACAGGGAACGAGCAGTACTTC
TRBJ2-7 TRBV13 NA NA CASRGAGRPIYEQYF TGTGCCAGCAGGGGGGCGGGACGTCCGATCTACGAGCAGTACTTC
TRBJ1-5 TRBV19 NA NA CASSISQGNQPQHF TGTGCCAGTAGTATCTCCCAGGGCAATCAGCCCCAGCATTTT
TRBJ1-2 TRBV12-3/TRBV12-4 NA few CASSRSAGGYGYTF TGTGCCAGCAGCCGCTCGGCAGGCGGCTACGGCTACACCTTC
TRBJ2-7 TRBV5-8 TRBD1 once CASSPGDRVISYEQYF TGTGCCAGCTCACCCGGAGACAGGGTTATCTCCTACGAGCAGTACTTC
TRBJ1-2 TRBV4-1 NA NA CASSQDPGNYGYTF TGCGCCAGCAGCCAAGACCCAGGGAACTATGGCTACACCTTC
TRBJ2-7 TRBV7-3 NA NA CASSPAAGESYEQYF TGTGCCAGCAGCCCCGCCGCAGGCGAATCCTACGAGCAGTACTTC
TRBJ1-5 TRBV7-2 NA NA CASSPSTGYSNQPQHF TGTGCCAGCAGCCCTTCGACAGGTTATAGCAATCAGCCCCAGCATTTT
TRBJ2-5 TRBV15 TRBD2 NA CATSRDPGGWGLAGEETQYF TGTGCCACCAGCAGAGATCCGGGGGGTTGGGGACTAGCGGGAGAAGAGACCCAGTACTTC
TRBJ2-7 TRBV7-3 NA NA CASSTDRNYEQYF TGTGCCAGCAGCACTGACAGGAACTACGAGCAGTACTTC
TRBJ2-7 TRBV20-1 TRBD2 few CSAPVAGGSYEQYF TGCAGTGCCCCTGTAGCGGGAGGATCCTACGAGCAGTACTTC
TRBJ1-3 TRBV12-3/TRBV12-4 NA few CASSPQGNTIYF TGTGCCAGCAGTCCCCAGGGAAACACCATATATTTT
TRBJ1-2 TRBV28 TRBD1 many CASSLDRGNIYGYTF TGTGCCAGCAGTTTGGACAGGGGAAACATCTATGGCTACACCTTC
TRBJ1-2 TRBV29-1 NA many CSVDPGDRRYGYTF TGCAGCGTTGACCCAGGTGACAGGCGCTATGGCTACACCTTC
TRBJ2-7 TRBV5-5 NA few CASSLGLTTYEQYF TGTGCCAGCAGCTTAGGCCTGACAACCTACGAGCAGTACTTC
TRBJ2-1 TRBV7-2 NA NA CASSTGNRAYNEQFF TGTGCCAGCAGCACAGGGAATAGAGCCTACAATGAGCAGTTCTTC
TRBJ1-2 TRBV2 NA few CASSETRGGITAIESGYTF TGTGCCAGCAGTGAGACTAGGGGGGGGATTACGGCGATCGAGAGTGGCTACACCTTC
TRBJ2-6 TRBV13 TRBD1 NA CASSWGQAQGSGANVLTF TGTGCCAGCAGCTGGGGACAGGCCCAGGGCTCTGGGGCCAACGTCCTGACTTTC
TRBJ1-2 TRBV7-9 NA many CASSPRYGF TGTGCCAGCAGCCCCCGGTACGGCTTC
TRBJ1-2 TRBV27 NA NA CASRPRGGSYGYTF TGTGCCAGCAGACCGAGGGGAGGTAGCTATGGCTACACCTTC